This T cell receptor (beta chain) was found in a study of T cell clonotyping in hematopoietic cell transplantation. Sequencing was performed with immunoSEQ multiplex PCR; in TCRdb, only in-frame clones are kept and a portion is missing. The repertoire consists of 25,000 to 30,000 clones, with about 93% occurring once and the leading ten covering around 10%. Germline assignment: CDR1 LNHDA and CDR2 SQIVND (reference sequence). Trimming shortened V by 6 bases and J by 4 bases, and 15 bases separated the two germline ends. This CDR3 region has 14 residues. The sequence was collected from a female patient aged 45 to 65 who had an allogeneic stem cell transplant from a related donor, so the T cells may come from the graft donor. Some clones in this sample may be carry-over from other donors' samples. This specimen consisted of PBMCs, obtained 100 days after allogeneic stem cell transplant. The rearrangement joins TRBV19 to TRBJ1-2; D possibly corresponds to TRBD1 (6 bases). The CDR3 sequence is CASRYRDTRYGYTF. CDR3 coding DNA: TGTGCCAGTAGGTACCGGGACACCCGCTATGGCTACACCTTC.